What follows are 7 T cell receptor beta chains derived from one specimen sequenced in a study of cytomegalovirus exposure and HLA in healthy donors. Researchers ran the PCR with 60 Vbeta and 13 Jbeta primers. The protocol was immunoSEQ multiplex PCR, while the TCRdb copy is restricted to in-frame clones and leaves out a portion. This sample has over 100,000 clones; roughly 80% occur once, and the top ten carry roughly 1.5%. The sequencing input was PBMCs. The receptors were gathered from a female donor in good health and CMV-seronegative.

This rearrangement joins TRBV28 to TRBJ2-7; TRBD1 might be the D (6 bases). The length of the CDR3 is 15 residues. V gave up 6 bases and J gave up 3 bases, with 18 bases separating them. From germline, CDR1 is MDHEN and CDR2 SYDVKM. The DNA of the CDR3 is TGTGCCAGCAGAAGTTCATCCGCAGGGGTCTACGAGCAGTACTTC. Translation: CASRSSSAGVYEQYF.

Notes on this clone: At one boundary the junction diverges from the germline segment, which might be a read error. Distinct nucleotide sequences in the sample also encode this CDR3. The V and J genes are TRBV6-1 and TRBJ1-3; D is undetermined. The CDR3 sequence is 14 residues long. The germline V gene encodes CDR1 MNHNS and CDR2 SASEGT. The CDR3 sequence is CASSLSRSGNTIYF. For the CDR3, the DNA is TGCGCCAGCAGTCTCTCCCGCTCTGGAAACACCATATATTTT.

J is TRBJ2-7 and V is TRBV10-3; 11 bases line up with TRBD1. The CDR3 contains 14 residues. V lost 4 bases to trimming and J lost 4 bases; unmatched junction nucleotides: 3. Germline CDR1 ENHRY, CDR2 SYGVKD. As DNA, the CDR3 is TGTGCCATCAGTGTGGACAGGGGGCGGTACGAGCAGTACTTC. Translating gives CAISVDRGRYEQYF.

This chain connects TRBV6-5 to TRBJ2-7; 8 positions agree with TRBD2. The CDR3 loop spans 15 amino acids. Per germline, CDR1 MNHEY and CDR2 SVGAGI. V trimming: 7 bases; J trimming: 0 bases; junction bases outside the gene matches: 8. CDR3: CASTLSAGDSYEQYF. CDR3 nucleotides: TGTGCCAGCACTCTGTCAGCGGGAGACTCCTACGAGCAGTACTTC.

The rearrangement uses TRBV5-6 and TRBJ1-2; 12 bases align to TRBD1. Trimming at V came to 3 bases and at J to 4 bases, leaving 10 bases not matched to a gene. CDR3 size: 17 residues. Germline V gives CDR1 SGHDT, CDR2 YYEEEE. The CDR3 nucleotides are TGTGCCAGCAGCTCGTCCGGGACAGGGGGCCGGGGCTATGGCTACACCTTC. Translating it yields CASSSSGTGGRGYGYTF.

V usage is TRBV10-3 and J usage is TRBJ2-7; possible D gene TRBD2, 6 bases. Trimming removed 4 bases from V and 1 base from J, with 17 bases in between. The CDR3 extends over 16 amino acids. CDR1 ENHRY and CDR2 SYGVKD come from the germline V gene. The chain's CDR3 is CAISVPRGRTSYEQYF. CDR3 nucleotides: TGTGCCATCAGTGTCCCTCGTGGGAGGACTTCCTACGAGCAGTACTTC.

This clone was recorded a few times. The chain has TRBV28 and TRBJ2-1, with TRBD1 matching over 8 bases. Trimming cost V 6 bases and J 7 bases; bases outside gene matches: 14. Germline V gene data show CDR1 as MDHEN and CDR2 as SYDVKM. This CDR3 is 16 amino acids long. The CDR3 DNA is TGTGCCAGCAGCACCCCGGTACAGGGGGTAGGAAATGAGCAGTTCTTC. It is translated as CASSTPVQGVGNEQFF.